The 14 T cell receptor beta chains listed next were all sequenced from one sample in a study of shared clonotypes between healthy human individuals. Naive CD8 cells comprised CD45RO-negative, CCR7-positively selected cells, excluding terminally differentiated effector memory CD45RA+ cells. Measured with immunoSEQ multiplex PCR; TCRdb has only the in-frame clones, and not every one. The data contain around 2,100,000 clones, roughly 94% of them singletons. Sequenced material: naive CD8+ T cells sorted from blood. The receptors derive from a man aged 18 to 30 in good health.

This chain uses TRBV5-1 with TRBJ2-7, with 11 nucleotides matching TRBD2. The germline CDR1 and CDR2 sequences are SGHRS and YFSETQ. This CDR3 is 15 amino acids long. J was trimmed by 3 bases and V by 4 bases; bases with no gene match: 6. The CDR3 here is CASSLSSGGFYEQYF. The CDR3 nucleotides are TGCGCCAGCAGCCTTTCTAGCGGGGGGTTCTACGAGCAGTACTTC. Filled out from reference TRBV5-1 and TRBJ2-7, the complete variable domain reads KAGVTQTPRYLIKTRGQQVTLSCSPISGHRSVSWYQQTPGQGLQFLFEYFSETQRNKGNFPGRFSGRQFSNSRSEMNVSTLELGDSALYLCASSLSSGGFYEQYFGPGTRLTVT.

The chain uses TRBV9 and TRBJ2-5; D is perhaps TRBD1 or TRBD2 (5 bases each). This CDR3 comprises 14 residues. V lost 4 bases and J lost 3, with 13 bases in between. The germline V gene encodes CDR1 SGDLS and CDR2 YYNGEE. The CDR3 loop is CASSPFGGEETQYF. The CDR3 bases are TGTGCCAGCAGCCCCTTTGGGGGAGAAGAGACCCAGTACTTC. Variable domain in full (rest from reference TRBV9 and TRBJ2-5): DSGVTQTPKHLITATGQRVTLRCSPRSGDLSVYWYQQSLDQGLQFLIQYYNGEERAKGNILERFSAQQFPDLHSELNLSSLELGDSALYFCASSPFGGEETQYFGPGTRLLVL.

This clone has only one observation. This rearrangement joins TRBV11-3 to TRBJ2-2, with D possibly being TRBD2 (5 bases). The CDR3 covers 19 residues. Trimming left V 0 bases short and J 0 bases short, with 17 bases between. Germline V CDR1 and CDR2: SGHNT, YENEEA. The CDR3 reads CASSLDRRTRHSNTGELFF. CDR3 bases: TGTGCCAGCAGCTTAGATCGGAGGACTCGTCACTCGAACACCGGGGAGCTGTTTTTT.

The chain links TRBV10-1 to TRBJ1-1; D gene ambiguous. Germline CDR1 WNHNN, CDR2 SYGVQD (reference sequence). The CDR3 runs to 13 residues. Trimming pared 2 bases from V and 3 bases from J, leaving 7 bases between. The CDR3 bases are TGCGCCAGCAGTGAGGCGGCTGACACTGAAGCTTTCTTT. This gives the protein CASSEAADTEAFF.

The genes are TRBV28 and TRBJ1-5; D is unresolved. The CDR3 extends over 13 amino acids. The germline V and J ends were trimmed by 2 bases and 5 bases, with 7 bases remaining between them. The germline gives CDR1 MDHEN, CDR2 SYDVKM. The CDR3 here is CASSLGFDQPQHF. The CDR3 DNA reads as TGTGCCAGCAGTTTAGGTTTTGATCAGCCCCAGCATTTT.

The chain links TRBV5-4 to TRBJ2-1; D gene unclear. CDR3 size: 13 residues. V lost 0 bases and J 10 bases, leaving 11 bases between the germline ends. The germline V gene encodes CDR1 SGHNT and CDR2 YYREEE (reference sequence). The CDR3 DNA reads TGTGCCAGCAGCTTGGAGGCCCTCGGGGAGCAGTTCTTC. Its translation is CASSLEALGEQFF. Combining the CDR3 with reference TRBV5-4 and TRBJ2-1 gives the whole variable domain ETGVTQSPTHLIKTRGQQVTLRCSSQSGHNTVSWYQQALGQGPQFIFQYYREEENGRGNFPPRFSGLQFPNYSSELNVNALELDDSALYLCASSLEALGEQFFGPGTRLTVL.

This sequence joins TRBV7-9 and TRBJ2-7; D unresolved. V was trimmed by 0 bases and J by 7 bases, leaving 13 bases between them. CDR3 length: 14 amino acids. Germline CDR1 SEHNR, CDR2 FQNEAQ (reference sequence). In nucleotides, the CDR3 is TGTGCCAGCAGCTTAGCAGGGCAGCTACGAGAGCAGTACTTC. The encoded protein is CASSLAGQLREQYF.

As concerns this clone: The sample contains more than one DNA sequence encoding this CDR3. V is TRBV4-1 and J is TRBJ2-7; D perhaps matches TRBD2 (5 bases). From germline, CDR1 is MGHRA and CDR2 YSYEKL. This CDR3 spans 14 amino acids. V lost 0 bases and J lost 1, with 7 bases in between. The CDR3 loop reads CASSQERDSYEQYF. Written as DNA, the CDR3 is TGCGCCAGCAGCCAAGAGAGGGATTCCTACGAGCAGTACTTC.

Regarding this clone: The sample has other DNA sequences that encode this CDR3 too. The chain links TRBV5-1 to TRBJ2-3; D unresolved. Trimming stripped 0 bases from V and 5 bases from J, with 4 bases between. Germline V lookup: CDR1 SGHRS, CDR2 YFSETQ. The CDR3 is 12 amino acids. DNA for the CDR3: TGCGCCAGCAGCTTGGGTGGAGATACGCAGTATTTT. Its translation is CASSLGGDTQYF.

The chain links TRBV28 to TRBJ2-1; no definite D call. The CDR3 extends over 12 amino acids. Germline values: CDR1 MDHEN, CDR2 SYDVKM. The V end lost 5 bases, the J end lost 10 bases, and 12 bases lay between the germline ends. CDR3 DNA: TGTGCCAGCAGTCTTAACCTTTACGAGCAGTTCTTC. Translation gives CASSLNLYEQFF.

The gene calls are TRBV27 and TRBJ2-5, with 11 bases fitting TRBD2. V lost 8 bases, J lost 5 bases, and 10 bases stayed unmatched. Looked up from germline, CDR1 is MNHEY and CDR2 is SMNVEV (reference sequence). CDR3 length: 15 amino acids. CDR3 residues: CASGIIAGGPETQYF. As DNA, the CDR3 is TGTGCCAGCGGTATCATAGCGGGAGGGCCGGAGACCCAGTACTTC.

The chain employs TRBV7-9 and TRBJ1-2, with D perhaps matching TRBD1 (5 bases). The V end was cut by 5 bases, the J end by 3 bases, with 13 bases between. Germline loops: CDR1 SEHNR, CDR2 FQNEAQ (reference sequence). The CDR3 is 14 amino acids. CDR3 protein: CASSQKSGYYGYTF. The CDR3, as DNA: TGTGCCAGCAGCCAAAAATCAGGGTACTATGGCTACACCTTC.

The DNA for the CDR3 is TGTGCCAGCAGTTCGGGACAGGTTTGGCCAGATACGCAGTATTTT. This gives the protein CASSSGQVWPDTQYF. The chain uses TRBV27 and TRBJ2-3; 8 bases map to TRBD1. The V gene's germline CDR1 is MNHEY and CDR2 SMNVEV (reference sequence). Germline trimming cut 4 bases from V and 4 bases from J; bases unmatched to any gene: 7. The CDR3 is 15 amino acids.

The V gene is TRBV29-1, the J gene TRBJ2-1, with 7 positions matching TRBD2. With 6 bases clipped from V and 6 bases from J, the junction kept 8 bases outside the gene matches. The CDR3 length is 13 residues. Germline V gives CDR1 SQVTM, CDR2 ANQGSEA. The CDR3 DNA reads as TGCAGCGTCCTAGGACTAGGGAGCAATGAGCAGTTCTTC. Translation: CSVLGLGSNEQFF.